This TCR beta chain was captured by sequencing in a study of T cell responses to AZD1222 COVID-19 vaccine. Losses at the gene ends were 0 bases for V and 9 bases for J; bases not matched to a gene: 13. Per the germline V gene, CDR1 is SEHNR and CDR2 is FQNEAQ (reference sequence). CDR3 length: 18 residues. Clones were sequenced by immunoSEQ multiplex PCR, and TCRdb holds only the in-frame ones, with some missing. The table lists some 180,000 clones, around 94% of them singletons. This TCR was recovered from an adult who received the AZD1222 COVID-19 vaccine. The source was peripheral blood, collected 28 days after the second AZD1222 dose. V gene TRBV7-9 combines with J gene TRBJ2-4; the match to TRBD2 covers 11 bases. CDR3 nucleotides: TGTGCCAGCAGCTTAGCCCCTGATAGCGGGGGGGGTTTGGTCATTCAGTACTTC. Protein product: CASSLAPDSGGGLVIQYF.